This T cell receptor (beta chain) was profiled in a study of blood T cell repertoires in COVID-19. Some clones are missing from TCRdb's copy, which holds only in-frame ones; the method was immunoSEQ multiplex PCR. The sample records roughly 99,000 clones, roughly 78% being singletons. The length of the CDR3 is 16 residues. Germline V lookup: CDR1 MDHEN, CDR2 SYDVKM. V was clipped by 6 bases and J by 7 bases; unmatched bases: 9. V usage is TRBV28 and J usage is TRBJ2-2; 12 bases are shared with TRBD1. What was sequenced was peripheral blood. This receptor was taken from an elderly woman with active or convalescent COVID-19. CDR3 nucleotides: TGTGCCAGCAGCACTGCCGGGACAGGGGGCTTCGGGGAGCTGTTTTTT. It is translated as CASSTAGTGGFGELFF.